This T cell receptor beta chain was identified during a study of T cell responses to AZD1222 COVID-19 vaccine. General study results and limits: Clonal diversity was possibly underestimated; the donors were predominantly white British and more often female.

As regards this clone: What it recognizes is unknown.

Method: immunoSEQ multiplex PCR; TCRdb's copy keeps in-frame clones and lacks some. The table records roughly 120,000 clones, 90% to 95% of them present only once. Germline CDR1 reads LNHDA; CDR2 reads SQIVND (reference sequence). V was shortened by 3 bases and J by 1 base, with 12 bases between the two germline ends. This CDR3 region has 16 residues. V usage is TRBV19 and J usage is TRBJ2-2, with a weak D call TRBD1 (6 bases). Source: peripheral blood, taken 28 days after the second AZD1222 dose. This clonotype originated in an adult who received the AZD1222 COVID-19 vaccine. CDR3 sequence: CASSINHRVNTGELFF. In nucleotides, the CDR3 is TGTGCCAGTAGTATTAATCACAGGGTGAACACCGGGGAGCTGTTTTTT. Full variable domain (remainder filled in from reference TRBV19 and TRBJ2-2): DGGITQSPKYLFRKEGQNVTLSCEQNLNHDAMYWYRQDPGQGLRLIYYSQIVNDFQKGDIAEGYSVSREKKESFPLTVTSAQKNPTAFYLCASSINHRVNTGELFFGEGSRLTVL.